Listed below are T cell receptor beta chains from one sample, sequenced in a study of radiotherapy plus CTLA-4 blockade in lung cancer. TCRdb keeps only in-frame clones here, not all; method: immunoSEQ multiplex PCR. Of tens of thousands of clones listed, over 75% are singletons. The sequencing used peripheral blood, collected from a patient treated with radiotherapy plus ipilimumab. These receptors all stem from a human donor with non-small cell lung cancer who had a complete response to radiotherapy plus ipilimumab. The CDR3 runs from the conserved cysteine through the conserved F or W. Each record gives: J gene, clone size, D gene, V gene, CDR3 protein, CDR3 DNA. D genes are given only for firm matches. Not all rows give a size; the values are once, few, many and, for expanded clones, a class.

J: TRBJ2-5
size: .
D: .
V: TRBV4-3
CDR3: CASLRGTQYF
DNA: TGCGCCAGCCTCAGGGGGACCCAGTACTTC

J: TRBJ2-5
size: .
D: .
V: TRBV5-1
CDR3: CASSPLGDSSGETQYF
DNA: TGCGCCAGCAGCCCATTAGGGGACTCCTCTGGAGAGACCCAGTACTTC

J: TRBJ1-2
size: once
D: TRBD1
V: TRBV7-9
CDR3: CASSLEGGGGYTF
DNA: TGTGCCAGCAGCTTAGAAGGGGGCGGGGGCTACACCTTC

J: TRBJ2-7
size: .
D: TRBD2
V: TRBV7-9
CDR3: CASSSYGAGVYEQYF
DNA: TGTGCCAGCAGCTCCTACGGGGCGGGGGTTTACGAGCAGTACTTC

J: TRBJ1-1
size: .
D: .
V: TRBV7-6
CDR3: CASSHGNTEAFF
DNA: TGTGCCAGCAGCCACGGGAACACTGAAGCTTTCTTT

J: TRBJ1-5
size: few
D: TRBD1
V: TRBV18
CDR3: CASSPQGGSNQPQHF
DNA: TGTGCCAGCTCCCCCCAGGGGGGAAGCAATCAGCCCCAGCATTTT

J: TRBJ2-3
size: .
D: .
V: TRBV6-6
CDR3: CASSYSGQLTDTQYF
DNA: TGTGCCAGCAGTTACTCTGGACAGCTCACAGATACGCAGTATTTT

J: TRBJ2-5
size: .
D: TRBD2
V: TRBV10-3
CDR3: CASAGTNQETQYF
DNA: TGTGCCAGCGCCGGGACTAACCAAGAGACCCAGTACTTC

J: TRBJ1-5
size: .
D: TRBD1
V: TRBV10-3
CDR3: CAISETGAFGNQPQHF
DNA: TGTGCCATCAGTGAGACAGGGGCCTTTGGCAATCAGCCCCAGCATTTT

J: TRBJ1-3
size: .
D: .
V: TRBV5-1
CDR3: CASSLGTTGNTIYF
DNA: TGCGCCAGCAGCTTGGGGACAACTGGAAACACCATATATTTT

J: TRBJ1-1
size: few
D: .
V: TRBV20-1
CDR3: CSARDRNFF
DNA: TGCAGTGCTAGAGATCGTAACTTTTTT

J: TRBJ2-7
size: .
D: .
V: TRBV28
CDR3: CASSRQDYEQYF
DNA: TGTGCCAGCAGTCGACAGGACTACGAGCAGTACTTC

J: TRBJ2-2
size: .
D: TRBD1
V: TRBV2
CDR3: CASRDRETGELFF
DNA: TGTGCCAGCAGGGACAGGGAAACCGGGGAGCTGTTTTTT

J: TRBJ2-5
size: .
D: .
V: TRBV7-9
CDR3: CASSPLAGGGAGTQYF
DNA: TGTGCCAGCAGCCCCCTCGCGGGTGGGGGGGCTGGGACCCAGTACTTC

J: TRBJ1-2
size: few
D: TRBD1
V: TRBV6-4
CDR3: CASSAGTGHRGYTF
DNA: TGTGCCAGCAGTGCCGGGACAGGGCATCGAGGCTACACCTTC

J: TRBJ1-3
size: .
D: .
V: TRBV7-2
CDR3: CASSSREWNTIYF
DNA: TGTGCCAGCAGCTCGAGAGAGTGGAACACCATATATTTT

J: TRBJ2-2
size: .
D: TRBD1
V: TRBV5-6
CDR3: CASSFTGDTGELFF
DNA: TGTGCCAGCAGCTTCACAGGGGATACCGGGGAGCTGTTTTTT